This TCR beta chain was documented in a study of blood T cell repertoires in COVID-19 (dated by TCRdb to 2020 to 2022). Regarding the study in general: Collaborator samples came from the United States, Italy and Spain and covered acute and convalescent phases of COVID-19. The material from the prospective study consisted of cDNA or gDNA derived from T cells, B-cell-depleted T cells, or PBMCs. Deeply sampled blood TCRbeta repertoires from subjects exposed to, actively infected with, or recovered from COVID-19 were included in the dataset. A freely available public database, intended as a resource for researchers studying the immune response to SARS-CoV-2, is where the repertoires were released. Samples came from the ongoing ImmuneRACE study (first 160 participants) plus 1,254 subjects from 6 global collaborators. Nearly every sample came with metadata listing a de-identified subject ID, COVID-19 status, age in years and sex. Where available, HLA class I and class II types were obtained from metadata supplied by the sample provider rather than from assay-based typing. What the research found in general, with its limitations: How much clinical and demographic metadata was included differed by source and by participant, and the metadata was provided uncurated.

The immunoSEQ Assay, a bias-controlled multiplex PCR, was used to amplify TCRbeta CDR3 regions from genomic DNA. In the paper's pipeline: Nucleated cell counts per sample were estimated from amplification of reference gene primers within the assay. Sequence reads were collapsed and filtered to measure the absolute abundance of every unique TCRbeta CDR3 rearrangement. For each sample, productive Simpson clonality was calculated as the square root of Simpson's diversity index across productive rearrangements. TCRdb's version of the immuneACCESS table is confined to in-frame rearrangements and falls short of the full clone set. An unresolved V gene accounts for under half of the shortfall where checked; the remainder is of unknown origin. That table is the source of V, J and clone size, and D and trimming were worked out from the DNA. This sample is represented by about 130,000 clones; approximately 90% of them were singletons. Clones ranked in the top ten supply less than 20% of the sample.

The trim is 8 bases for V and 0 bases for J, with a gap of 10 bases between the germline ends. The germline V gene (reference sequence) gives CDR1 as MNHEY and CDR2 as SMNVEV. Reading from cysteine to phenylalanine, the CDR3 counts 13 amino acids. Only the CDR3 DNA is retained, 39 bases long and in frame from the first base. Comments on this clone: What this receptor recognizes is not known. Base qualities were left out, and no much larger clone turns up one base away.

The collaborating institutions used their own protocols to collect whole blood in K2EDTA tubes. For TCRbeta analysis, collaborators shipped samples as frozen whole blood, isolated PBMCs, or DNA extracted from either of those sample types. Material: peripheral blood. This sequence uses TRBV27 and TRBJ1-2; possibly the D gene is TRBD1, per 6 matching bases. The sequence was collected from a man over 45 with active or convalescent COVID-19. The CDR3 sequence is CASGDTTNYGYTF. The nucleotide sequence reads as follows: TGTGCCAGCGGGGACACAACTAACTATGGCTACACCTTC.